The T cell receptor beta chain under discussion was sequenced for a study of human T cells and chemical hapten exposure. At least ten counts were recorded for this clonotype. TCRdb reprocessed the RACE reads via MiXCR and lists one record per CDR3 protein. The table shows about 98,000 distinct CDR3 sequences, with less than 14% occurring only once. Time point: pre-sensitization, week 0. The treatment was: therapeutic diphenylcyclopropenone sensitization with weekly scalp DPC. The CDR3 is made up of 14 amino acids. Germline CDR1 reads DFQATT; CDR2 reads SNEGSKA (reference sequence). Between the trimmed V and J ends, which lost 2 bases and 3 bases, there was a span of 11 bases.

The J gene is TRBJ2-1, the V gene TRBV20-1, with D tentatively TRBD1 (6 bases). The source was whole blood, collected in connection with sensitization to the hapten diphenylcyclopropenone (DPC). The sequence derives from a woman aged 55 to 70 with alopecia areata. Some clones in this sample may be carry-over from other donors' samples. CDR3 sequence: CSARPQGHYNEQFF. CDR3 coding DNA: TGCAGTGCTAGACCGCAGGGGCACTACAATGAGCAGTTCTTC.